The entry below gives a single TCR beta chain sequence along with its context. The antigen is undetermined. In the PCR, 60 Vbeta and 13 Jbeta primers were used. Profiled with immunoSEQ multiplex PCR; TCRdb holds only in-frame clones, not every one. This table has some 70,000 clones, approximately 70% appearing once. This entry comes from a study of cytomegalovirus exposure and HLA in healthy donors. Regarding the study as a whole: A later analysis revealed that TCR association rates differed between HLA loci, peaking at DRB1 and bottoming out at HLA-C.

The source is a male donor in good health and CMV-seropositive. Specimen: PBMCs.

DNA for the CDR3: TGTGCCAGCAGTTTATTAGCGGGAGCCACCGGGGAGCTGTTTTTT. Protein sequence: CASSLLAGATGELFF. The chain links TRBV27 to TRBJ2-2, with 9 bases lining up with TRBD2. Per germline, CDR1 MNHEY and CDR2 SMNVEV (reference sequence). V lost 1 base, J lost 4 bases, and 1 base stayed unmatched. The CDR3 extends over 15 amino acids.